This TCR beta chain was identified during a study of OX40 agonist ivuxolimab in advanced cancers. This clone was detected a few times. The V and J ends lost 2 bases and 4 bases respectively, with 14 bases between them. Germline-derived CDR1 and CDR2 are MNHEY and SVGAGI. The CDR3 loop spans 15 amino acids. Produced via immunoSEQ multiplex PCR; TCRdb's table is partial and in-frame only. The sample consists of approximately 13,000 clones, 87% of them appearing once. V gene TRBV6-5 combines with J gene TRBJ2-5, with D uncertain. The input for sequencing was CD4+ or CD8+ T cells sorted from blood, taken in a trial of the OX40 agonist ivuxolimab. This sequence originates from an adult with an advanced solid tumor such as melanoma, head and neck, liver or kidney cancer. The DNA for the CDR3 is TGTGCCAGCAGTTACGGCTGGGGTTTGCGAGAGACCCAGTACTTC. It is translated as CASSYGWGLRETQYF.